A single sample gave rise to the 11 T cell receptor beta chains below, sequenced in a study of blood T cell repertoires in COVID-19. Assay used: immunoSEQ multiplex PCR; TCRdb lists only in-frame clones, some missing. The sample records 190,000 or so clones, 75% to 85% being singletons. Sequences were obtained from PBMCs or T cells enriched from blood (not recorded which). These receptors came from a man aged 35 to 55 who had recovered from COVID-19.

This chain uses TRBV7-2 with TRBJ2-3; 11 bases line up with TRBD2. V lost 5 bases and J lost 0; bases outside the gene matches: 7. Germline CDR1 SGHTA, CDR2 FQGNSA. The CDR3 totals 17 residues. The CDR3 coding sequence is TGTGCCAGCAGCCAATTAGCGGGAGGGCCCAGCACAGATACGCAGTATTTT. Amino acid sequence: CASSQLAGGPSTDTQYF.

V usage is TRBV3-1 (or the pseudogene TRBV3-2) and J usage is TRBJ1-5; 7 positions agree with TRBD1. Trimming at V came to 3 bases and at J to 6 bases, leaving 8 bases not matched to a gene. CDR1 is LGHDT, CDR2 YNNKEL, per germline (reference sequence). The length of the CDR3 is 15 residues. Here the CDR3 reads CASSQTGYERQPQHF. The CDR3 DNA reads TGTGCCAGCAGCCAGACAGGGTACGAGCGTCAGCCCCAGCATTTT.

The chain links TRBV7-3 to TRBJ2-1, with D perhaps TRBD1 (6 bases). This CDR3 has 14 amino acids. V shed 3 bases and J shed 4 bases, with 10 bases lying between them. The germline CDR1 and CDR2 sequences are SGHTA and FQGTGA. CDR3 bases: TGTGCCAGCAGCTTCGGGACACCTTACAATGAGCAGTTCTTC. Translated: CASSFGTPYNEQFF.

The chain joins TRBV2 to TRBJ2-3; 14 bases align to TRBD2. V was clipped by 6 bases and J by 2 bases; unmatched bases: 4. Germline lookup yields CDR1 SNHLY and CDR2 FYNNEI. The CDR3 has 16 residues. The CDR3 nucleotides are TGTGCCAGCAGCGCGGGACTAGCGGGGGCCACAGATACGCAGTATTTT. This sequence encodes CASSAGLAGATDTQYF.

This rearrangement joins TRBV30 to TRBJ1-2; TRBD1 aligns across 9 bases. Germline lookup yields CDR1 GTSNPN and CDR2 SVGIG (reference sequence). This CDR3 spans 16 amino acids. V lost 2 bases to trimming and J lost 1 base; unmatched junction nucleotides: 8. The CDR3 spells CAWSKGQGTGNYGYTF. In DNA, the CDR3 is TGTGCCTGGAGTAAAGGACAGGGGACCGGTAACTATGGCTACACCTTC.

The V call is TRBV9, the J call TRBJ2-3; D is uncertain. In germline, CDR1 is SGDLS, CDR2 YYNGEE. CDR3 length equals 13 residues. The V gene lost 6 bases and the J gene lost 5 bases, with 13 bases spanning the gap. The CDR3 region is CASNSRPGDTQYF. In DNA, the CDR3 is TGTGCCAGCAACTCTAGACCCGGAGATACGCAGTATTTT.

The chain joins TRBV29-1 to TRBJ2-1; maybe TRBD1 (5 bases). Per the germline V gene, CDR1 is SQVTM and CDR2 is ANQGSEA. V lost 3 bases to trimming and J lost 7 bases, with 13 bases between them. The CDR3 consists of 13 residues. CDR3 coding DNA: TGCAGCGTTGATCTCAGGGTGGGGAATGAGCAGTTCTTC. This translates into CSVDLRVGNEQFF.

The rearrangement links TRBV5-1 to TRBJ2-1, with a weak D call TRBD1 (5 bases). Germline lookup yields CDR1 SGHRS and CDR2 YFSETQ. The V and J ends lost 2 bases and 9 bases respectively, with 15 bases between them. CDR3 size: 14 residues. CDR3 sequence: CASSFQTVSGEQFF. The CDR3 coding sequence is TGCGCCAGCAGCTTTCAGACAGTTTCCGGTGAGCAGTTCTTC.

The rearrangement joins TRBV7-6 to TRBJ2-2; 8 bases line up with TRBD1. V shed 0 bases and J 4 bases; nucleotides not matched to a gene: 4. The CDR3 consists of 16 residues. Germline CDR1 reads SGHVS; CDR2 reads FNYEAQ. This chain's CDR3 is CASSLAQGAGTGELFF. CDR3 sequence (DNA): TGTGCCAGCAGCTTAGCCCAGGGGGCAGGCACCGGGGAGCTGTTTTTT.

This clone was seen a few times. The J gene is TRBJ1-1, the V gene TRBV4-2; D is unresolved. CDR1 LGHNA and CDR2 YNFKEQ come from the germline V gene. This CDR3 spans 14 amino acids. Trimming stripped 1 base from V and 5 bases from J, with 11 bases between. The CDR3 DNA sequence: TGTGCCAGCAGCCAAGGCGGAGGGAGGACTGAAGCTTTCTTT. Residues: CASSQGGGRTEAFF.

The chain couples TRBV9 to TRBJ2-5; TRBD2 agrees at 9 bases. The CDR3 length is 16 residues. Germline V gene data show CDR1 as SGDLS and CDR2 as YYNGEE. V shed 0 bases and J 0 bases; nucleotides not matched to a gene: 3. CDR3: CASSVVKRGDQETQYF. The CDR3 bases are TGTGCCAGCAGCGTAGTAAAGCGGGGGGACCAAGAGACCCAGTACTTC.